This is a list of T cell receptor beta chains from one sample in a study of blood T cell repertoires in COVID-19. Profiled with immunoSEQ multiplex PCR; TCRdb holds only in-frame clones, not every one. The profile shows about 240,000 clones, about four fifths of them singletons. The specimen sequenced was peripheral blood. These receptors all come from an elderly woman with COVID-19, enrolled during active disease. CDR3s include the opening cysteine and the closing phenylalanine or tryptophan.

J gene,V gene,CDR3 protein
TRBJ2-2,TRBV18,CASSPPKQGVGSNTGELFF
TRBJ2-7,TRBV7-2,CASSLRTRFYEQYF
TRBJ2-5,TRBV7-2,CASSLRTSGGTQYF
TRBJ1-1,TRBV25-1,CASSEGRRNTEAFF
TRBJ1-5,TRBV28,CASSFLRQPQHF
TRBJ2-5,TRBV5-1,CASSLNSAGGYAGTQYF
TRBJ1-2,TRBV7-9,CASSLQLGQPVDYGYTF
TRBJ2-6,TRBV27,CASSLFGTGGYGANVLTF
TRBJ2-1,TRBV7-2,CASSPGLAYNEQFF
TRBJ1-4,TRBV19,CATGQGREKLFF
TRBJ2-7,TRBV9,CASSVVGGAGLYEQYF
TRBJ2-1,TRBV19,CASSASGTGTYNEQFF
TRBJ2-1,TRBV2,CASSPFDEQFF
TRBJ2-7,TRBV28,CASSFQGTSLYEQYF
TRBJ1-4,TRBV27,CASRSGTTTNEKLFF
TRBJ2-7,TRBV11-2,CASSFTRGRLNEQYF
TRBJ2-2,TRBV7-9,CASSHRAGELFF
TRBJ2-1,TRBV11-3,CASSFGGMGYNEQFF
TRBJ2-3,TRBV5-6,CASPGINTDTQYF
TRBJ1-5,TRBV12-3/TRBV12-4,CASSFLDQAQHF
TRBJ1-4,TRBV3-1/TRBV3-2,CASSLTDRTTNEKLFF
TRBJ2-3,TRBV10-3,CAISRLAGVTDTQYF
TRBJ2-7,TRBV28,CASSFRDEQYF
TRBJ1-4,TRBV21-1,CASRPQGAEKLFF
TRBJ2-1,TRBV7-2,CASSLVASGRSNEQFF
TRBJ1-2,TRBV30,CAWRTGGGYTF
TRBJ1-1,TRBV5-1,CASSRDRGQAFF